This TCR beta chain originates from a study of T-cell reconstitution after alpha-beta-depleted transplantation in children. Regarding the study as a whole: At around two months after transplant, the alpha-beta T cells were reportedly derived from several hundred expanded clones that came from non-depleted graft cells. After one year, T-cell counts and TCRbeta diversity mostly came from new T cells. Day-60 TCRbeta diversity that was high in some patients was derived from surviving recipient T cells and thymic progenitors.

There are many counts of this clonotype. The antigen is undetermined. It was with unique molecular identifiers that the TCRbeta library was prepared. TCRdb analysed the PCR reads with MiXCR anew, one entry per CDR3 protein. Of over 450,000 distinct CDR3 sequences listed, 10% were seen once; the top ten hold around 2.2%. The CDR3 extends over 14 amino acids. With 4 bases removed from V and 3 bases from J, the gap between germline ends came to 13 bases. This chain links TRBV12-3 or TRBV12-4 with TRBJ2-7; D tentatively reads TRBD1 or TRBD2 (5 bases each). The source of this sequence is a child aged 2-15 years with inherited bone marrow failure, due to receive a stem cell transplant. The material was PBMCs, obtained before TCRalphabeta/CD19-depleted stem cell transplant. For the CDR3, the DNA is TGTGCCAGCAGTTACCCGGGACGGTTCTACGAGCAGTACTTC. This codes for CASSYPGRFYEQYF.